The T cell receptor beta chain under discussion was sequenced for a study of control samples from healthy donors and cancer patients. The ends lost 3 bases at V and 7 bases at J; junction bases unmatched: 16. This CDR3 comprises 16 residues. The germline gives CDR1 DFQATT, CDR2 SNEGSKA (reference sequence). The data were produced by immunoSEQ multiplex PCR, yet TCRdb's version contains in-frame clones alone and is incomplete. The sample has approximately 50,000 clones, around 87% seen once. The material sequenced was PBMCs. The chain is built from TRBV20-1 and TRBJ1-2; 8 bases are a match to TRBD1. The TCR comes from an older woman with lung cancer. CDR3: CSASKTGDSRQLGYTF. The CDR3 nucleotides read TGCAGTGCTAGTAAGACAGGGGATAGTCGGCAGCTTGGCTACACCTTC.